This T cell receptor (delta chain) was identified during a study of Vδ1+ human thymocytes. Study-wide results and limits: Thymic TRG and TRD repertoires appeared highly polyclonal.

V was pared by 0 bases and J by 0 bases, with 25 bases of the junction left unmatched. Germline V gene sequence: CDR1 TSWWSYY, CDR2 QGS. The CDR3 sequence is 24 residues long. Points on this clone: The antigen remains undetermined.

The template was reverse-transcribed extracted RNA. The CDR3 regions were amplified by multiplex PCR from V-gene primers to a constant-region primer. TCRdb reanalysed the multiplex PCR reads with CATT. Counted here are 20,000 to 25,000 delta-chain clones, around 7.9% occurring once; the ten biggest clones make up approximately 0.93%. The chain is built from TRDV1 and TRDJ1, with TRDD3 matching 10 bases. This receptor was obtained from a child younger than two who had congenital heart surgery. What was sequenced was Vdelta1+ gamma-delta thymocytes from the thymus. Subset in this sample: FACS-sorted CD3+ TCRalphabeta- TCRVdelta1+ TCRVdelta2- thymocytes. The DNA for the CDR3 is TGTGCTCTTGGGGAACTTAAGGGCAGACGTGGCTTCTCGGGGGATACGGGGTACACCGATAAACTCATCTTT. Protein sequence: CALGELKGRRGFSGDTGYTDKLIF.